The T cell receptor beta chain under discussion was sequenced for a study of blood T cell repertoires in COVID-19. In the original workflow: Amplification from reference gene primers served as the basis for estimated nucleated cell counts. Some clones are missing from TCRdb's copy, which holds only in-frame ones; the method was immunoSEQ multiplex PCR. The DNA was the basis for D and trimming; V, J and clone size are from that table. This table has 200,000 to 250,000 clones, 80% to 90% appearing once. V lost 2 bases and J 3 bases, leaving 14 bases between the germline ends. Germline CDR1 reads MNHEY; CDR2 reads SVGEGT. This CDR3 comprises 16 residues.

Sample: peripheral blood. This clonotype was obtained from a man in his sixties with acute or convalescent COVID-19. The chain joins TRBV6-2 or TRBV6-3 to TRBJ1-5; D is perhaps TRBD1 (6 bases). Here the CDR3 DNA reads TGTGCCAGCAGTTACAGAATGGGGGCGTACAATCAGCCCCAGCATTTT. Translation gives CASSYRMGAYNQPQHF.